A selection of T cell receptor beta chains follows, all from one sample in a study of T cell responses to AZD1222 COVID-19 vaccine. Data came from immunoSEQ multiplex PCR; TCRdb stores just in-frame clones and leaves some out. The sample includes about 92,000 clones, roughly nine tenths of them seen just once. The sequencing here drew on peripheral blood, taken on day 0 of AZD1222 vaccination. The source of these receptors is an adult in good health. The CDR3 runs from the conserved cysteine through the conserved F or W. The D gene is left open where the match is weak. Only some rows state a clone size, as once, few, many or a class for expanded clones.

.,11,TRBJ2-5,TRBV20-1,few,CSARMGETQYF,TGCAGTGCTAGAATGGGGGAGACCCAGTACTTC
TRBD2,15,TRBJ2-7,TRBV19,.,CASSILAGASGEQYF,TGTGCCAGTAGTATACTAGCGGGAGCTTCGGGGGAGCAGTACTTC
TRBD2,17,TRBJ2-6,TRBV18,.,CASSPGLAGAGANVLTF,TGTGCCAGCTCACCAGGACTAGCGGGGGCTGGGGCCAACGTCCTGACTTTC
.,14,TRBJ2-7,TRBV7-8,.,CASSPPLRAYEQYF,TGTGCCAGCAGCCCACCCCTTCGAGCGTACGAGCAGTACTTC
TRBD2,15,TRBJ2-7,TRBV10-3,.,CAIREPSGSFDEQYF,TGTGCCATCAGAGAGCCTAGCGGGAGTTTCGACGAGCAGTACTTC
.,12,TRBJ2-7,TRBV7-2,.,CASSLNSYEQYF,TGTGCCAGCAGCTTGAACAGTTACGAGCAGTACTTC
.,13,TRBJ2-7,TRBV12-3/TRBV12-4,.,CASSSDQLYEQYF,TGTGCCAGCAGTTCGGACCAGCTCTACGAGCAGTACTTC
TRBD1,16,TRBJ1-6,TRBV27,.,CASSGQGLTYNSPLHF,TGTGCCAGTTCGGGACAGGGGCTAACCTATAATTCACCCCTCCACTTT
.,14,TRBJ1-3,TRBV28,.,CASSPAGTGNTIYF,TGTGCCAGCAGTCCAGCAGGGACTGGAAACACCATATATTTT
.,15,TRBJ2-7,TRBV5-1,.,CASSLALGGVYEQYF,TGCGCCAGCAGCTTGGCCCTAGGGGGGGTCTACGAGCAGTACTTC
.,12,TRBJ2-3,TRBV5-1,.,CASSSGWDTQYF,TGCGCCAGCAGCTCGGGGTGGGATACGCAGTATTTT